The clone carrying this TCR beta chain was observed a few times. The antigen is unknown. TCRdb reprocessed the RT-PCR reads via MiXCR and lists one record per CDR3 protein. The table records around 710,000 distinct CDR3 sequences, 11% to 15% of them present only once. This sample is part of a study of response to subunit inactivated influenza vaccine. Whole-study results and caveats: Few new T cells, the authors suggested, are recruited by each seasonal influenza vaccination.

Specimen: PBMCs from blood, collected around two weeks before vaccination. This clonotype was obtained from a man in his forties or fifties who received an inactivated influenza vaccine.

In DNA form, the CDR3 reads TGTGCCAGCAGCCGGGAGGGACGGGGGAATCAGCCCCAGCATTTT. Translation: CASSREGRGNQPQHF. The chain is built from TRBV7-2 and TRBJ1-5; perhaps TRBD1 as D (5 bases). The CDR3 totals 15 residues. The germline CDR1 and CDR2 sequences are SGHTA and FQGNSA. V was trimmed by 5 bases and J by 4 bases, leaving 15 bases between them.